The sequence of this T cell receptor (beta chain) was determined in a study of Ad26.COV2.S vaccination and SARS-CoV-2 variants. About the research overall: Intramuscularly, Ad26.COV2.S was given either once or twice, 56 days apart. General study results and limits: While placebo recipients had lower spike-specific TCR breadth, vaccine recipients had more. Non-spike TCR breadth did not differ much between vaccine and placebo recipients. The TCR breadth and depth analyses may have understated or missed part of the total T cell responses.

Generated by immunoSEQ multiplex PCR, the TCRdb table keeps only in-frame clones and is missing some. The sample includes about 330,000 clones, roughly 90% of them seen just once. Treatment: roughly 18 received Ad26.COV2.S at low or high dose, single or two shots; 5 received placebo; per-sample allocation not given. Samples analyzed were those drawn on day 63 after the first vaccine or placebo injection. About this clone itself: Its specificity is not known.

This CDR3 is built from 14 residues. Looked up from germline, CDR1 is SGHAT and CDR2 is FQNNGV. V was clipped by 5 bases and J by 14 bases; unmatched bases: 13. The receptor was isolated from a person between 18 and 65 years old who received the Ad26.COV2.S COVID-19 vaccine or a placebo. Sequenced material: peripheral blood, taken in a trial of Ad26.COV2.S vaccine versus placebo. The V call is TRBV11-2, the J call TRBJ2-5; 11 bases match TRBD2. DNA for the CDR3: TGTGCCAGCAGCCACGTTTCTAGCGGGAGGCTCCCTTACTTC. It translates to CASSHVSSGRLPYF.